Below, 25 T cell receptor beta chains from the same sample are listed, as sequenced in a study of regulatory T cells in long-lasting Graves disease. Documented time point: newly diagnosed GD, antithyroid drugs for less than 3 months. There was RNA extracted from PBMCs, and the TCR library was made from it. Both iRepertoire HTBI primers and Arm-PCR of CDR3 regions were used to build the TCR beta libraries. Via MiXCR, TCRdb re-called the multiplex PCR reads, giving one row per CDR3 protein. The data show 510,000 or so distinct CDR3 sequences, 12% seen once. The data were also submitted as part of a second study, on T cells in Graves' hyperthyroidism and ophthalmopathy.

The source was peripheral blood mononuclear cells (PBMCs), collected at new diagnosis, from a patient treated with antithyroid drugs. The receptors come from a woman aged 30 to 39 with Graves disease.

The chain is built from TRBV6-1 and TRBJ2-7; TRBD2 might be the D (6 bases). With 3 bases removed from V and 7 bases from J, the gap between germline ends came to 19 bases. Per the germline V gene, CDR1 is MNHNS and CDR2 is SASEGT. This CDR3 is built from 15 residues. CDR3: CASSEGPSGSREQYV. In DNA form, the CDR3 reads TGTGCCAGCAGTGAGGGCCCGTCCGGGAGTCGTGAGCAGTACGTC.

The chain has TRBV20-1 and TRBJ2-5, with D perhaps TRBD1 or TRBD2 (5 bases each). The germline gives CDR1 DFQATT, CDR2 SNEGSKA (reference sequence). V was trimmed by 1 base and J by 1 base, leaving 10 bases between them. CDR3 length: 14 residues. The CDR3 DNA sequence: TGCAGTGCTAGAGTCGGGGACCGCCAAGAGACCCAGTACTTC. Translating gives CSARVGDRQETQYF.

CDR3 in amino acids: CASSSDPYDTQYF. Here the CDR3 DNA reads TGTGCCAGTAGTTCAGACCCTTACGATACGCAGTATTTT. The rearrangement links TRBV19 to TRBJ2-3; D is unclear. V lost 5 bases to trimming and J lost 6 bases, with 12 bases between them. This CDR3 contains 13 residues. Per the germline V gene, CDR1 is LNHDA and CDR2 is SQIVND (reference sequence).

This clonotype was counted at least ten times. V and J are TRBV20-1 and TRBJ1-6, with D uncertain. The CDR3 contains 16 residues. Germline V gene lookup returns CDR1 DFQATT and CDR2 SNEGSKA (reference sequence). V gave up 0 bases and J gave up 2 bases, with 11 bases separating them. As DNA, the CDR3 is TGCAGTGCTAGAGATCGCGGGTTCCCCTATAATTCACCCCTCCACTTT. Its translation is CSARDRGFPYNSPLHF.

In this sample, this clonotype turned up many times. The chain uses TRBV4-1 and TRBJ2-3, with a tentative D call TRBD1 (5 bases). V was pared by 4 bases and J by 2 bases, with 10 bases between. The CDR3 consists of 14 residues. The germline V gene encodes CDR1 MGHRA and CDR2 YSYEKL. The CDR3: CASSPGHITDTQYF. CDR3 nucleotides: TGCGCCAGCAGCCCAGGACACATCACAGATACGCAGTATTTT.

The rearrangement joins TRBV6-5 to TRBJ2-7, with D perhaps given as TRBD1 or TRBD2 (5 bases each). CDR1 is MNHEY and CDR2 is SVGAGI in the germline V gene. This CDR3 is 15 amino acids long. V lost 2 bases to trimming and J lost 2 bases, with 13 bases between them. The CDR3 spells CASSYHGTSPYEQYF. The CDR3 DNA reads as TGTGCCAGCAGTTACCACGGGACGAGTCCCTACGAGCAGTACTTC.

This clonotype was picked up many times. This chain joins TRBV27 and TRBJ2-1; tentative D call: TRBD2 (5 bases). Trimming took off 6 bases at V and 4 bases at J, with 10 bases between the two ends. This CDR3 has 13 residues. The V gene's germline CDR1 is MNHEY and CDR2 SMNVEV (reference sequence). The CDR3 DNA sequence: TGTGCCAGCAGCTTCGGGATTTACAATGAGCAGTTCTTC. Translating it yields CASSFGIYNEQFF.

This clonotype was observed many times. The V gene is TRBV2, the J gene TRBJ1-6, with a possible D match to TRBD1 (5 bases). CDR1 is SNHLY, CDR2 FYNNEI, per germline. This CDR3 region has 16 residues. V lost 0 bases, J lost 10 bases, and 16 bases lay in between. The chain's CDR3 is CASSEALQGPRSPLHF. The CDR3 DNA reads as TGTGCCAGCAGTGAAGCGCTTCAGGGCCCGAGGTCACCCCTCCACTTT. Using reference TRBV2 and TRBJ1-6 for the parts outside the CDR3, the full variable domain is EPEVTQTPSHQVTQMGQEVILRCVPISNHLYFYWYRQILGQKVEFLVSFYNNEISEKSEIFDDQFSVERPDGSNFTLKIRSTKLEDSAMYFCASSEALQGPRSPLHFGNGTRLTVT.

This clonotype was recorded many times. This chain links TRBV5-1 with TRBJ2-2; no firm D call. This CDR3 is built from 13 residues. Per the germline V gene, CDR1 is SGHRS and CDR2 is YFSETQ. Trimming shortened V by 6 bases and J by 5 bases, and 11 bases separated the two germline ends. The CDR3 coding sequence is TGCGCCAGCAAAGTTGTGGATACCGGGGAGCTGTTTTTT. Encoded protein: CASKVVDTGELFF.

CDR3 nucleotide sequence: TGTGCCTGCAAACAGGGGCGGGGGTACGAGCAGTACTTC. Translating gives CACKQGRGYEQYF. The V gene is TRBV30, the J gene TRBJ2-7; D possibly uses TRBD1 or TRBD2 (7 bases each). V was cut by 6 bases and J by 4 bases, with 16 bases left in between. The CDR3 sequence is 13 residues long. Per germline, CDR1 GTSNPN and CDR2 SVGIG (reference sequence).

This clonotype was found a few times. The chain links TRBV29-1 to TRBJ2-3; D uncertain. Germline CDR1 reads SQVTM; CDR2 reads ANQGSEA. The V and J ends lost 5 bases and 6 bases respectively, with 6 bases between them. CDR3 length: 10 amino acids. Here the CDR3 reads CSVQGDTQYF. CDR3 DNA sequence: TGCAGCGTTCAAGGGGATACGCAGTATTTT.

This clonotype came up many times. The chain uses TRBV28 and TRBJ2-1; 9 bases are a match to TRBD2. This CDR3 spans 15 amino acids. The germline V gene has CDR1 MDHEN and CDR2 SYDVKM. The J segment lost 1 base and the V segment lost 6 bases, leaving 4 bases of the junction unmatched. Here the CDR3 reads CASRSLAGSYNEQFF. In DNA, the CDR3 is TGTGCCAGCAGGTCTCTAGCGGGATCCTACAATGAGCAGTTCTTC. The full variable domain, rest sourced from reference TRBV28 and TRBJ2-1, is DVKVTQSSRYLVKRTGEKVFLECVQDMDHENMFWYRQDPGLGLRLIYFSYDVKMKEKGDIPEGYSVSREKKERFSLILESASTNQTSMYLCASRSLAGSYNEQFFGPGTRLTVL.

This clonotype was recorded many times. The chain employs TRBV4-1 and TRBJ2-3; the match to TRBD2 covers 13 bases. Germline CDR1 and CDR2: MGHRA and YSYEKL. V trimming: 3 bases; J trimming: 6 bases; junction bases outside the gene matches: 9. This CDR3 is built from 17 residues. The CDR3 protein is CASSQPTSGRAQDTQYF. CDR3 sequence (DNA): TGCGCCAGCAGCCAGCCAACTAGCGGGAGGGCCCAGGATACGCAGTATTTT.

This clonotype was counted between two and nine times. CDR3 DNA sequence: TGTGCCAGCAGCTTCCAGACTAGCGGGAGGGAACAGCAGTACTTC. Protein sequence: CASSFQTSGREQQYF. The rearrangement uses TRBV11-2 and TRBJ2-7, with 14 positions matching TRBD2. J was trimmed by 8 bases and V by 3 bases; bases with no gene match: 6. The CDR3 loop spans 15 amino acids. The germline gives CDR1 SGHAT, CDR2 FQNNGV.

This clonotype was seen ten or more times. The chain recombines TRBV7-8 with TRBJ1-4, with D unclear. The CDR3 spans 13 residues. The germline V gene has CDR1 SGHVS and CDR2 FQNEAQ. V was trimmed by 1 base and J by 8 bases, leaving 8 bases between them. In nucleotides, the CDR3 is TGTGCCAGCAGCTTAGTAGGCGGAGAAAAACTGTTTTTT. Translation: CASSLVGGEKLFF. The variable domain in full, with the rest retrieved from reference TRBV7-8 and TRBJ1-4, is GAGVSQSPRYKVAKRGQDVALRCDPISGHVSLFWYQQALGQGPEFLTYFQNEAQLDKSGLPSDRFFAERPEGSVSTLKIQRTQQEDSAVYLCASSLVGGEKLFFGSGTQLSVL.

This clonotype was counted ten times or more. The genes are TRBV18 and TRBJ1-1, with TRBD1 identical over 9 bases. CDR1 KGHSH and CDR2 LQKENI come from the germline V gene. This CDR3 has 14 amino acids. Losses at the gene ends were 2 bases for V and 5 bases for J; bases not matched to a gene: 3. This CDR3 is CASSPEQGATEAFF. The CDR3 region has the DNA TGTGCCAGCTCACCAGAACAGGGGGCTACTGAAGCTTTCTTT.

This clonotype appeared many times. CDR3 nucleotide sequence: TGTGCCAGTAGTATATCTGTGGGTAATGAAAAACTGTTTTTT. Encoded protein: CASSISVGNEKLFF. The chain links TRBV19 to TRBJ1-4; D is uncertain. The CDR3 totals 14 residues. CDR1 and CDR2 (germline): LNHDA, SQIVND (reference sequence). V was clipped by 2 bases and J by 4 bases, with 8 bases between them.

In this sample, this clonotype turned up many times. V usage is TRBV5-5 and J usage is TRBJ1-1, with 7 nucleotides matching TRBD1. V was clipped by 7 bases and J by 3 bases; unmatched bases: 12. Germline V gene data show CDR1 as SGHKS and CDR2 as YYEKEE (reference sequence). The length of the CDR3 is 15 residues. In nucleotides, the CDR3 is TGTGCCAGCCTCGACAGGGCGGGGACCTACACTGAAGCTTTCTTT. Its protein is CASLDRAGTYTEAFF.

The table lists this clonotype with a few counts. The chain combines TRBV29-1 with TRBJ1-2; D gene ambiguous. This CDR3 contains 14 residues. Germline values: CDR1 SQVTM, CDR2 ANQGSEA. V lost 0 bases and J lost 4, with 12 bases in between. The CDR3 DNA reads TGCAGCGTTGAAGAGAGCGGGATCGGCTATGGCTACACCTTC. Its translation is CSVEESGIGYGYTF.

There are many counts of this clonotype. The V gene is TRBV20-1, the J gene TRBJ2-5; possibly TRBD1 for D (6 bases). The CDR3 is 16 residues long. The germline CDR1 and CDR2 sequences are DFQATT and SNEGSKA (reference sequence). Trimming cost V 0 bases and J 4 bases, with 18 bases left between them. This CDR3 reads CSARDPSGSRGETQYF. The CDR3 DNA sequence: TGCAGTGCTAGAGACCCCTCAGGTAGCAGGGGAGAGACCCAGTACTTC.

There are many counts of this clonotype. The chain uses TRBV3-1 and TRBJ1-6; the match to TRBD1 covers 10 bases. The V gene's germline CDR1 is LGHDT and CDR2 YNNKEL (reference sequence). CDR3 length: 14 residues. Trimming cost V 4 bases and J 7 bases; bases outside gene matches: 1. CDR3 sequence (DNA): TGTGCCAGCAGCCGACAGGGGGCCAATTCACCCCTCCACTTT. Amino acid sequence: CASSRQGANSPLHF.

This clonotype was counted many times. The rearrangement uses TRBV10-3 and TRBJ2-7; TRBD1 matches at 8 bases. This CDR3 comprises 13 residues. From germline, CDR1 is ENHRY and CDR2 SYGVKD. V dropped 3 bases and J dropped 7; count of bases not matched to a gene: 5. CDR3 sequence (DNA): TGTGCCATCAGTGATTACAGGGGGGAGGAGCAGTACTTC. Translating gives CAISDYRGEEQYF.

This clonotype was seen repeatedly, ten times or more. The chain links TRBV6-5 to TRBJ2-1; D may be TRBD2 (6 bases). In germline, CDR1 is MNHEY, CDR2 SVGAGI. The length of the CDR3 is 17 residues. The V and J ends lost 0 bases and 8 bases respectively, with 20 bases between them. The CDR3 nucleotides read TGTGCCAGCAGTTACTCGCTCTCCCCTCGCCCGGGGGATGAGCAGTTCTTC. As protein: CASSYSLSPRPGDEQFF.

Ten or more counts support this clonotype. V gene TRBV11-2 combines with J gene TRBJ2-3; D unresolved. The germline gives CDR1 SGHAT, CDR2 FQNNGV. The CDR3 length is 15 residues. Deletions cut 2 bases from V and 2 bases from J, with 11 bases between. This chain's CDR3 is CASSLSSRFTDTQYF. The CDR3 DNA is TGTGCCAGCAGCTTAAGTTCGCGGTTCACAGATACGCAGTATTTT.

Comment on this clonotype: Given the absence of the conserved phenylalanine or tryptophan at the CDR3 end, a read error is likely. The J gene is TRBJ2-5, the V gene TRBV19; D unclear. The CDR3 is made up of 15 amino acids. CDR1 is LNHDA, CDR2 SQIVND, per germline (reference sequence). The germline V and J ends were trimmed by 5 bases and 4 bases, with 17 bases remaining between them. The CDR3: CASSGSARVGETQYL. The CDR3 DNA is TGTGCCAGTAGTGGCTCAGCGCGAGTCGGAGAGACCCAGTACCTC.